Below are 9 T cell receptor beta chains sequenced from a single sample in a study of Ad26.COV2.S vaccination and SARS-CoV-2 variants. The treatment denotes: 19 received Ad26.COV2.S at low or high dose, single or two shots; about 5 received placebo; per-sample allocation not given. Sampling took place 63 days after the first vaccine or placebo injection. Sequencing used immunoSEQ multiplex PCR; TCRdb keeps in-frame clones, though not all of them. The data hold around 450,000 clones, with 75% to 90% observed a single time. The specimen was peripheral blood, collected in a trial of Ad26.COV2.S vaccine versus placebo. Receptor source: a person aged 18-60 years who received the Ad26.COV2.S COVID-19 vaccine or a placebo.

This clone was observed a single time. V and J are TRBV5-1 and TRBJ2-3, with 12 bases identical to TRBD2. CDR1 is SGHRS and CDR2 is YFSETQ in the germline V gene. The CDR3 runs 16 residues. With V trimmed by 6 bases and J by 6 bases, 11 bases remained unmatched. The chain's CDR3 is CASNFLAGGGSDTQYF. The CDR3 bases are TGCGCCAGCAACTTTCTAGCGGGAGGGGGATCGGATACGCAGTATTTT.

The chain has TRBV6-5 and TRBJ1-1; no clear D gene. V was pared by 2 bases and J by 6 bases, with 13 bases between. Germline V gene data show CDR1 as MNHEY and CDR2 as SVGAGI. This CDR3 has 14 residues. The CDR3 DNA is TGTGCCAGCAGTTACGGTCAGAGGATCCCTGAAGCTTTCTTT. Its translation is CASSYGQRIPEAFF.

The chain couples TRBV28 to TRBJ1-3, with 10 bases aligning to TRBD1. The CDR3 is 14 amino acids. Germline V gives CDR1 MDHEN, CDR2 SYDVKM. Germline trimming cut 6 bases from V and 8 bases from J; bases unmatched to any gene: 7. The CDR3 loop is CASRSTGGLDTIYF. Written as DNA, the CDR3 is TGTGCCAGCAGATCGACAGGGGGCTTAGACACCATATATTTT.

V gene TRBV2 combines with J gene TRBJ1-1, with D possibly matching TRBD1 (5 bases). Between the trimmed V and J ends, which lost 7 bases and 9 bases, there was a span of 18 bases. The CDR3 runs 13 residues. CDR1 SNHLY and CDR2 FYNNEI come from the germline V gene. CDR3 protein: CASIPGPGGKAFF. For the CDR3, the DNA is TGTGCCAGCATCCCGGGACCGGGCGGAAAAGCTTTCTTT.

This clone was seen once. The chain carries TRBV11-3 and TRBJ2-1, with a possible D match to TRBD2 (5 bases). This CDR3 has 15 residues. V was trimmed by 1 base and J by 9 bases, leaving 16 bases between them. CDR1 and CDR2 (germline): SGHNT, YENEEA. The CDR3 spells CASSLGGPAGVEQFF. The CDR3 nucleotides are TGTGCCAGCAGCTTAGGTGGGCCAGCCGGGGTTGAGCAGTTCTTC.

This chain joins TRBV6-2 or TRBV6-3 and TRBJ2-7; 8 bases match TRBD1. The CDR3 runs 13 residues. Germline assignment: CDR1 MNHEY and CDR2 SVGEGT. Trimming took 6 bases from V and 7 from J; bases not matched to a gene: 8. CDR3 in amino acids: CASSRQGTWEQYV. The DNA for the CDR3 is TGTGCCAGCAGCCGACAGGGGACGTGGGAGCAGTACGTC.

This chain links TRBV27 with TRBJ2-6; D remains ambiguous. Germline values: CDR1 MNHEY, CDR2 SMNVEV (reference sequence). This CDR3 is 13 amino acids long. Trimming took 5 bases from V and 4 from J, leaving 6 bases between them. The CDR3 loop is CASSGTGANVLTF. The CDR3 bases are TGTGCCAGCAGTGGTACGGGGGCCAACGTCCTGACTTTC. The full variable domain, with the rest looked up from reference TRBV27 and TRBJ2-6, is EAQVTQNPRYLITVTGKKLTVTCSQNMNHEYMSWYRQDPGLGLRQIYYSMNVEVTDKGDVPEGYKVSRKEKRNFPLILESPSPNQTSLYFCASSGTGANVLTFGAGSRLTVL.

The rearrangement links TRBV6-2 or TRBV6-3 to TRBJ2-3, with D uncertain. CDR1 and CDR2 from the germline V gene are MNHEY and SVGEGT. Trimming took off 0 bases at V and 7 bases at J, with 8 bases between the two ends. There are 13 residues in the CDR3. CDR3 in amino acids: CASSYSRSYTQYF. The CDR3, as DNA: TGTGCCAGCAGTTACTCGAGGTCATATACGCAGTATTTT.

This chain joins TRBV10-3 and TRBJ1-1; 8 nucleotides align to TRBD1. The CDR3 is 15 amino acids. Germline CDR1 and CDR2: ENHRY and SYGVKD. With V trimmed by 2 bases and J by 1 base, 3 bases remained unmatched. This chain's CDR3 is CAISEAGGANTEAFF. CDR3 in DNA: TGTGCCATCAGTGAGGCAGGGGGCGCGAACACTGAAGCTTTCTTT.